The entry that follows covers one T cell receptor (beta chain) sequence. Its antigen is not identified. One end of the junction fails to match germline, which may point to a read error. Germline assignment: CDR1 LNHDA and CDR2 SQIVND (reference sequence). CDR3 length: 14 amino acids. The data derive from a study of CD8+CD57+ T cells in acquired aplastic anemia. General observations from the study: Between patients and controls, CD8+ Simpson's diversity did not vary significantly.

The patients chosen for sequencing had shown expansion of CD8+CD57+ cells (detected by flow cytometry). Template material for TCR beta VDJ and CDR3 profiling consisted of genomic DNA. One entry per CDR3 protein, called by TCRdb with MiXCR from the reads. The table includes over 150,000 distinct CDR3 sequences, approximately 48% detected once. The V gene is TRBV19, the J gene TRBJ1-1; 7 positions agree with TRBD1. The material sequenced was sorted CD4+, CD8+, or CD8+CD57+ T cells (not recorded which) from PBMCs. The receptor's source is a human donor with aplastic anemia. CDR3 in amino acids: CASSTDRLNTEAFF. CDR3 in DNA: TGTGCCAGCAGTACGGACAGGTTAAACACTGAAGCTTTCTTT.